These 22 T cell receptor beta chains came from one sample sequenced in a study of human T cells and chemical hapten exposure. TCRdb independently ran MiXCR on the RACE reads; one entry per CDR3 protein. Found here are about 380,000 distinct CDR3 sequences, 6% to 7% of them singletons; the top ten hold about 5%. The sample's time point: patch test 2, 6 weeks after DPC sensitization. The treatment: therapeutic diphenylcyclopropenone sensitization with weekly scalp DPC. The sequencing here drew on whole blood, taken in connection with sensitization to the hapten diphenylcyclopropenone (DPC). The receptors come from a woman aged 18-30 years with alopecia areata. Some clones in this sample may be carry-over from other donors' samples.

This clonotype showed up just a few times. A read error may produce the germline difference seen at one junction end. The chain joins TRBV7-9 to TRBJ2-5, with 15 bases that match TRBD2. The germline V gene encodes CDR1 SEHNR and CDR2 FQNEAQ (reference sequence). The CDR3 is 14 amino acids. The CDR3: CATSGLAGGETQYF. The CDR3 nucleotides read TGCGCCACTTCGGGACTAGCGGGGGGAGAGACCCAGTACTTC.

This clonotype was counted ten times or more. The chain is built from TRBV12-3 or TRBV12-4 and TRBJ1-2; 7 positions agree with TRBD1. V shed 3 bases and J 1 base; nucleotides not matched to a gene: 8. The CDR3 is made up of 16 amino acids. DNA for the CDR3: TGTGCCAGCAGTTTGGACAGGCCGGCCCTTAACTATGGCTACACCTTC. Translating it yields CASSLDRPALNYGYTF.

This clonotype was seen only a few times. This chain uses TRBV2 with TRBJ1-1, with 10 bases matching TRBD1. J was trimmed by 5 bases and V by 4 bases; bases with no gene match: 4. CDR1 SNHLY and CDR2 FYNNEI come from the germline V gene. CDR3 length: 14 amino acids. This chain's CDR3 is CASSARTGGTEAFF. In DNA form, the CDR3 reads TGTGCCAGCAGTGCAAGGACAGGGGGGACTGAAGCTTTCTTT.

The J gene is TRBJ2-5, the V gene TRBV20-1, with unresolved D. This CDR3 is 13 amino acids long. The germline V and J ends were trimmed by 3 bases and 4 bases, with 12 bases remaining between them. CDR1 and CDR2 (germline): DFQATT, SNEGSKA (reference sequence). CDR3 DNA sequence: TGCAGTGCTAGCTTCGAGGTACGAGAGACCCAGTACTTC. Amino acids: CSASFEVRETQYF.

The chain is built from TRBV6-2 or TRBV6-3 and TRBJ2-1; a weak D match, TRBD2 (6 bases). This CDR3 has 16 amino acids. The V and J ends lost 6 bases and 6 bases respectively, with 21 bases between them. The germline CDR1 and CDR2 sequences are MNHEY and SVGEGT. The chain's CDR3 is CASSFRSLARRNEQFF. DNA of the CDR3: TGTGCCAGCAGCTTCAGGTCGCTAGCGCGGCGCAATGAGCAGTTCTTC.

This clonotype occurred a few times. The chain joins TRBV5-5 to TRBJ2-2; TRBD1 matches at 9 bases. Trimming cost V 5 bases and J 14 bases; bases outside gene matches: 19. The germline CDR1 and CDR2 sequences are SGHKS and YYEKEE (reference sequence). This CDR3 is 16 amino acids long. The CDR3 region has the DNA TGTGCCAGCAGGTCTGGACAGGGGATTTCTACGAGGGGCCTGTTTTTT. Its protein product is CASRSGQGISTRGLFF.

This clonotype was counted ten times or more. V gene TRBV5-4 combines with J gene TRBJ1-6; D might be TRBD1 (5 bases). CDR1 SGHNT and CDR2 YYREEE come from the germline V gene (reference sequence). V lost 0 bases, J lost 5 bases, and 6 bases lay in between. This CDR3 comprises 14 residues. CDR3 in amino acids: CASSLVGDNSPLHF. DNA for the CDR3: TGTGCCAGCAGCTTGGTAGGGGATAATTCACCCCTCCACTTT.

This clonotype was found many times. The CDR3 spells CASSQRWDRGGSPLHF. The DNA of the CDR3 is TGTGCCAGCAGCCAACGTTGGGACAGGGGCGGTTCACCCCTCCACTTT. The rearrangement links TRBV14 to TRBJ1-6; 10 positions match TRBD1. J gave up 9 bases and V 2 bases, and 7 bases lay outside the gene matches. Looked up from germline, CDR1 is SGHDN and CDR2 is FVKESK. The CDR3 consists of 16 residues.

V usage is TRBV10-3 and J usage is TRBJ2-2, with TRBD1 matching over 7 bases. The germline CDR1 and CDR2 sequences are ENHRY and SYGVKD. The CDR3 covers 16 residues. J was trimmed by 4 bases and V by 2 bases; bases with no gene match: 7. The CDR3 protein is CAISERGQGPTGELFF. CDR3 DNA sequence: TGTGCCATCAGTGAGAGGGGGCAGGGGCCCACCGGGGAGCTGTTTTTT.

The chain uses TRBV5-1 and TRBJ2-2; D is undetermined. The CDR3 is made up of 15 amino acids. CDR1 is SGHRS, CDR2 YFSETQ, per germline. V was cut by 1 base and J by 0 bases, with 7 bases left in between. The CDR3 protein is CASSLPASNTGELFF. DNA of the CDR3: TGCGCCAGCAGCTTGCCAGCGTCGAACACCGGGGAGCTGTTTTTT.

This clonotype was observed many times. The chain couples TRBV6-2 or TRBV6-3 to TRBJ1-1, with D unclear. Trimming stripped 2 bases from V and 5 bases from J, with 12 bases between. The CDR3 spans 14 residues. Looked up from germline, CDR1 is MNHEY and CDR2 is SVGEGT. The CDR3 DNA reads TGTGCCAGCAGTTACCATAGCTGGCGGACTGAAGCTTTCTTT. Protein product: CASSYHSWRTEAFF.

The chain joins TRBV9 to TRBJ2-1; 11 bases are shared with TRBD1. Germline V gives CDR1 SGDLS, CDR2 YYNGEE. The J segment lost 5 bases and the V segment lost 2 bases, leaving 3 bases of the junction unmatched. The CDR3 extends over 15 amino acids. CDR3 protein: CASSVGQGGHNEQFF. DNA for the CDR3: TGTGCCAGCAGCGTGGGACAGGGGGGGCACAATGAGCAGTTCTTC.

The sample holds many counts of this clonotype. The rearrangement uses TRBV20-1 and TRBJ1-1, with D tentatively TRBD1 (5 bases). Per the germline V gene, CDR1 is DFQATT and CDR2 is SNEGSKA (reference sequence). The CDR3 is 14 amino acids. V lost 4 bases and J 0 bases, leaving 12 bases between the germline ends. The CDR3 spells CSATVQALNTEAFF. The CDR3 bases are TGCAGTGCTACGGTACAGGCTTTGAACACTGAAGCTTTCTTT.

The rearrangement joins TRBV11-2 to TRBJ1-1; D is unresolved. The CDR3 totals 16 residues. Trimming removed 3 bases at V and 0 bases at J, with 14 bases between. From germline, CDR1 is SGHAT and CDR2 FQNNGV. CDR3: CASSFNSAYLNTEAFF. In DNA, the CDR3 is TGTGCCAGCAGCTTTAACAGCGCCTACTTGAACACTGAAGCTTTCTTT. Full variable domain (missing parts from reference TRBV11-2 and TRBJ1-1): EAGVAQSPRYKIIEKRQSVAFWCNPISGHATLYWYQQILGQGPKLLIQFQNNGVVDDSQLPKDRFSAERLKGVDSTLKIQPAKLEDSAVYLCASSFNSAYLNTEAFFGQGTRLTVV.

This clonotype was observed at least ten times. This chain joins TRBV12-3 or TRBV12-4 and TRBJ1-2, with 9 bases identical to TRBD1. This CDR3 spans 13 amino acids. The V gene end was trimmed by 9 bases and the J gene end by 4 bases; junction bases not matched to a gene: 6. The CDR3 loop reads CASSVGQGYGYTF. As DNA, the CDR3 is TGTGCCAGTAGTGTGGGACAGGGCTATGGCTACACCTTC.

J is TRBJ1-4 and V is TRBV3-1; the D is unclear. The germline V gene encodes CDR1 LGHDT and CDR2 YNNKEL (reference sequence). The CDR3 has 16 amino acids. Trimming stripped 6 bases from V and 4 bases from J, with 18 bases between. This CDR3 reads CASSPRRAKRNEKLFF. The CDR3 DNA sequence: TGTGCCAGCAGTCCCCGACGGGCGAAACGTAATGAAAAACTGTTTTTT. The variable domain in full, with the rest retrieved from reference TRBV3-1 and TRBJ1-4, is DTAVSQTPKYLVTQMGNDKSIKCEQNLGHDTMYWYKQDSKKFLKIMFSYNNKELIINETVPNRFSPKSPDKAHLNLHINSLELGDSAVYFCASSPRRAKRNEKLFFGSGTQLSVL.

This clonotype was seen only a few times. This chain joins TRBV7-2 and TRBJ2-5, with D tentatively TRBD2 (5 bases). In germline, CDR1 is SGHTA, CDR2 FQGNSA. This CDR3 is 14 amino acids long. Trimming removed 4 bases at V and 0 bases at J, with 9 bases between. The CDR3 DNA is TGTGCCAGCAGCTGGACTTCGTACCAAGAGACCCAGTACTTC. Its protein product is CASSWTSYQETQYF.

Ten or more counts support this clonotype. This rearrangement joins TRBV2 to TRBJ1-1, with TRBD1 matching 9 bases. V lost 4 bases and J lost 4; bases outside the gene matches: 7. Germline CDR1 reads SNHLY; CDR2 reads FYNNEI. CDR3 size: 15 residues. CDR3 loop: CASSVQGAGSTEAFF. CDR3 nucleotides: TGTGCCAGCAGTGTACAGGGGGCAGGGAGCACTGAAGCTTTCTTT.

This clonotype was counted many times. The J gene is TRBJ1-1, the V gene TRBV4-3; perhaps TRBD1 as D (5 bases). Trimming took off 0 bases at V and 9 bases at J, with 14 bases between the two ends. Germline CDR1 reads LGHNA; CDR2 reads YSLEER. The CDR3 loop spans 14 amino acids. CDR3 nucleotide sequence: TGCGCCAGCAGCCAAGATGCCCTATCGGGGCAAGCTTTCTTT. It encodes CASSQDALSGQAFF.

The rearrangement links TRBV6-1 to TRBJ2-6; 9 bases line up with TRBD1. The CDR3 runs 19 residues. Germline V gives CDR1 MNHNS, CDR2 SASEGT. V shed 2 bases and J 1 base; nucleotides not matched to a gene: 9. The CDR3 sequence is CASSESGTGMASGANVLTF. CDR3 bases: TGTGCCAGCAGTGAATCCGGGACAGGGATGGCTTCTGGGGCCAACGTCCTGACTTTC.

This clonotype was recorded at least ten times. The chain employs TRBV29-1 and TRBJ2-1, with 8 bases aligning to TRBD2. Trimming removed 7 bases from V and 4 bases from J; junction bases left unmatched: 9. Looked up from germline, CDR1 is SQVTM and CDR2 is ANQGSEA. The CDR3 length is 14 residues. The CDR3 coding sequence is TGCAGCGGCGGGGGGCTAGATACTTACAATGAGCAGTTCTTC. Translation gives CSGGGLDTYNEQFF.

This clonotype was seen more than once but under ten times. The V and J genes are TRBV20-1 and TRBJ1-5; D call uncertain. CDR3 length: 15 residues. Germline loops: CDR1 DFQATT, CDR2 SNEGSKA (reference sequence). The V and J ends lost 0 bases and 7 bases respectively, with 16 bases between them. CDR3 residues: CSARDLEGDGQPQHF. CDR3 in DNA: TGCAGTGCTAGAGATTTAGAGGGAGATGGACAGCCCCAGCATTTT.